This T cell receptor beta chain was identified during a study of blood T cell repertoires in COVID-19 (dated by TCRdb to 2019 to 2021). A note on the overall study: The collaborator samples originated in the United States, Italy and Spain and spanned the acute and convalescent phases of COVID-19. The prospective study material was composed of cDNA or gDNA derived from T cells, B-cell-depleted T cells, or PBMCs. Subjects who had been exposed to COVID-19, were actively infected with it, or had recovered from it provided the deeply sampled blood TCRbeta repertoires that made up the dataset. The repertoires were released in a freely available public database meant as a resource for research on the immune response to SARS-CoV-2. The samples were drawn from the first 160 participants of the ongoing ImmuneRACE study and from 950 to 1,500 subjects provided by 6 global collaborators. Sample metadata almost always included a de-identified subject ID, COVID-19 status, age in years and sex. Where available, HLA class I and class II types were taken from metadata supplied by the sample provider and were not determined by assay-based typing.

Note on this clone: The specificity of this receptor is unknown. Per-base quality was not reported, and no clone a single base away is much larger than it.

At one collaborating source in Seattle, patients were enrolled during active infection and were followed longitudinally through the course of disease. Whole blood was collected in K2EDTA tubes by collaborating institutions according to the institutions' own protocols. For TCRbeta analysis, collaborators shipped samples as frozen whole blood, isolated PBMCs, or DNA extracted from either of those sample types. TCRbeta CDR3 regions were amplified from genomic DNA by means of the immunoSEQ Assay, a bias-controlled multiplex PCR. The paper's data handling went like this. Nucleated cell counts per sample were estimated from amplification of reference gene primers within the assay. To quantify the absolute abundance of each unique TCRbeta CDR3 rearrangement, sequence reads were collapsed and filtered. For each sample, productive Simpson clonality was calculated as the square root of Simpson's diversity index over productive rearrangements. TCRdb provides this immuneACCESS table in a form limited to in-frame rearrangements. Some clones are lacking; in checked studies, under half of them reflect an unresolved V gene, and why the rest are absent is not known. The DNA gave D and trimming, while V, J and clone size come from that table. This sample gives 200,000 or so clones in total; 75% to 85% of them show up just once. The ten largest account for around 10% of the sample.

General findings and caveats noted by the study authors: The amount of clinical and demographic metadata varied by source and participant and was provided uncurated.

CDR1 and CDR2, per the germline V gene, are SNHLY and FYNNEI. V is cut by 2 bases and J by 5 bases, and the space between the germline ends is 7 bases. Including cysteine and phenylalanine, the CDR3 has 12 amino acids. Only CDR3 DNA is held: 36 bases, read in frame from base 1. The clonotype originates from a woman at least 80 years old with COVID-19, enrolled during active disease. Material: peripheral blood. The chain was built from TRBV2 and TRBJ2-7, with TRBD2 perhaps the D gene, on 5 matching bases. The CDR3 sequence is CASSEMRDEQYF. The DNA reads TGTGCCAGCAGTGAAATGAGGGACGAGCAGTACTTC.